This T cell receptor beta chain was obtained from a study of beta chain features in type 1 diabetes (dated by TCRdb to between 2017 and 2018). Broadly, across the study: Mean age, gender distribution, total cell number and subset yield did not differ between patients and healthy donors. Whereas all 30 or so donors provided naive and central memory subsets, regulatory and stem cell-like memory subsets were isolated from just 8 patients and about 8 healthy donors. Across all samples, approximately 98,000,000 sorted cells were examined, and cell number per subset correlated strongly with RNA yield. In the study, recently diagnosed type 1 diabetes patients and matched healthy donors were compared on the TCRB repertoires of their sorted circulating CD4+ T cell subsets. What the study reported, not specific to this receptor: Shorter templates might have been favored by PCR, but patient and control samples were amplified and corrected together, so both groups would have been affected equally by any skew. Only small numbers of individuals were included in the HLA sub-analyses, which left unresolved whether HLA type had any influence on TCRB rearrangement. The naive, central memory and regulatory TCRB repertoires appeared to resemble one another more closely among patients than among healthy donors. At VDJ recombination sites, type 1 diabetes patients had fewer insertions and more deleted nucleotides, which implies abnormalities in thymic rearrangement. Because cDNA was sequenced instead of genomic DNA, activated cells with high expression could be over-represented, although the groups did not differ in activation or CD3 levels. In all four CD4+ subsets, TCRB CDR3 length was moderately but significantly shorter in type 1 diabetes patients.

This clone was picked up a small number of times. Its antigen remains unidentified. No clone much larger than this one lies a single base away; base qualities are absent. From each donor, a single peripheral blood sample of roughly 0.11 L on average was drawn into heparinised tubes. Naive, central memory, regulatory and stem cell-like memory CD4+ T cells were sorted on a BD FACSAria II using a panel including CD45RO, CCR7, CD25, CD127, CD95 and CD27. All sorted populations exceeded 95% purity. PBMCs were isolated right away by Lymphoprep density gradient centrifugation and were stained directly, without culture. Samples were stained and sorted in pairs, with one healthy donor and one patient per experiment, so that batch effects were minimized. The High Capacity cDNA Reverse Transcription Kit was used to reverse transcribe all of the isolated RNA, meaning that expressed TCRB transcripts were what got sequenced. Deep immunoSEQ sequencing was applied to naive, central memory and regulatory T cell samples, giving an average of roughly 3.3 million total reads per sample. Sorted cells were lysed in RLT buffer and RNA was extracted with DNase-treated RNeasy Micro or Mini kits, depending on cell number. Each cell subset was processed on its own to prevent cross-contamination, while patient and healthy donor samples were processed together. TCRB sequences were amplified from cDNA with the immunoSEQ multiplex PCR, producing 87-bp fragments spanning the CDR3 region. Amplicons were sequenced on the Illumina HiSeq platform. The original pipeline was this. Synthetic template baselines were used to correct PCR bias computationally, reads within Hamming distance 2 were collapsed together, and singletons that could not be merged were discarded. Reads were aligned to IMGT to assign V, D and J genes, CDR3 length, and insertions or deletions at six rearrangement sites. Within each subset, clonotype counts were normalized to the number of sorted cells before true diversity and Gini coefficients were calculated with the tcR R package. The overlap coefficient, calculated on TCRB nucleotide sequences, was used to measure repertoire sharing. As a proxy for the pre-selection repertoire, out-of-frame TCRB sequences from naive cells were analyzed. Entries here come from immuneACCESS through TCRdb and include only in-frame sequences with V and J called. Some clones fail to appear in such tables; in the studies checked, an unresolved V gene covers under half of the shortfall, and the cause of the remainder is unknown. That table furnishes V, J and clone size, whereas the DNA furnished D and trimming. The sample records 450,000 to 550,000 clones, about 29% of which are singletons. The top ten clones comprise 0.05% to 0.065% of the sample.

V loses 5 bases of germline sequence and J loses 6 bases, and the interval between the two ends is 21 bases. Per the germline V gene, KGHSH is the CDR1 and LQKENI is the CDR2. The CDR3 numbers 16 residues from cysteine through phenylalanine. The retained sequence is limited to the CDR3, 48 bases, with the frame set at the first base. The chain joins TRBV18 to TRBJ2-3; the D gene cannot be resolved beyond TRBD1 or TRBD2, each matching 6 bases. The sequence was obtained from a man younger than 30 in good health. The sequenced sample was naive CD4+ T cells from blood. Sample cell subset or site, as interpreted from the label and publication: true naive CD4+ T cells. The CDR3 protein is CASSTTWRDKMDTQYF. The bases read TGTGCCAGCTCAACCACGTGGCGGGACAAAATGGATACGCAGTATTTT.